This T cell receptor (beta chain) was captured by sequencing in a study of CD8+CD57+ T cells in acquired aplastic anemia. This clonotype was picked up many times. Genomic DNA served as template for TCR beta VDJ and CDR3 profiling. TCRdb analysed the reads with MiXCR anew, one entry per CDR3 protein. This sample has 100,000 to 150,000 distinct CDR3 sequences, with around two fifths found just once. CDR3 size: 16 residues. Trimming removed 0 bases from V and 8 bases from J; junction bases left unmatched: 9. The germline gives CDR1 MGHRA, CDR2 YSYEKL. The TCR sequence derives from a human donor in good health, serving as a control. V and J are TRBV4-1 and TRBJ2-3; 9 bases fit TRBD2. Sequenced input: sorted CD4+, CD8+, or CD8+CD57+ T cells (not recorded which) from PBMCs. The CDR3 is CASSQEASGAFFTQYF. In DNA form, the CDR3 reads TGCGCCAGCAGCCAAGAGGCTAGCGGGGCCTTTTTTACGCAGTATTTT.